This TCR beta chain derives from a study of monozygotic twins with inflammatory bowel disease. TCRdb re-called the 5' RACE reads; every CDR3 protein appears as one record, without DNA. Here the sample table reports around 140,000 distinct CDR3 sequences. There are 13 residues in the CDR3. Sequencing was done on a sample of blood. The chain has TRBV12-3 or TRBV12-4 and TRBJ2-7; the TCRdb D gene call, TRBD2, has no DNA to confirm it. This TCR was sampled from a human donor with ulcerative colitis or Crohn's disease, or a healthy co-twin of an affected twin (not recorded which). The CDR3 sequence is CASANGGFNEQYF.